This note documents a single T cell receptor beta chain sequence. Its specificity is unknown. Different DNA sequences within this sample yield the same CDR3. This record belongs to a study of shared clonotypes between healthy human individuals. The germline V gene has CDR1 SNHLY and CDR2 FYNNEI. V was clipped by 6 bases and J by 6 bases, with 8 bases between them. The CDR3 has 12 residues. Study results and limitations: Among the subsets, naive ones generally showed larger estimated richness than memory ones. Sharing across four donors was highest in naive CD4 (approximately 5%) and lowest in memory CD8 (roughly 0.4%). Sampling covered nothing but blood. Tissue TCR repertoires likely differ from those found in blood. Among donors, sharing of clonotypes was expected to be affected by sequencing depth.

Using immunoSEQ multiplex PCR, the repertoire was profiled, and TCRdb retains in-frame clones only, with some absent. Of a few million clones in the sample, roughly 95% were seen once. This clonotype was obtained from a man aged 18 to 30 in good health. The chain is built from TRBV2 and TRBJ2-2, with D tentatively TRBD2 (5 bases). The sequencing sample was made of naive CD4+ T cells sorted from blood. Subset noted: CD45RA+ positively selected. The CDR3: CASSRGSGELFF. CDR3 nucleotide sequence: TGTGCCAGCAGCCGGGGATCCGGGGAGCTGTTTTTT.